This TCR beta chain was sequenced during a study of cytomegalovirus exposure and HLA in healthy donors. Using immunoSEQ multiplex PCR, the repertoire was profiled, and TCRdb retains in-frame clones only, with some absent. Among about 220,000 clones, about nine tenths were seen once, and the ten largest hold more than 1%. CDR1 ENHRY and CDR2 SYGVKD come from the germline V gene. V was shortened by 6 bases and J by 6 bases, with 12 bases between the two germline ends. The CDR3 is 14 amino acids. The V and J genes are TRBV10-3 and TRBJ1-6; weak D call: TRBD1 (5 bases). Sample: PBMCs. The clonotype originates from a young woman in good health and CMV-seronegative. The DNA of the CDR3 is TGTGCCATCAGGGCCGGGACTAGTAATTCACCCCTCCACTTT. It translates to CAIRAGTSNSPLHF.